Presented here are 8 T cell receptor beta chains from one specimen sequenced in a study of neoadjuvant anti-PD-1 for oral cavity cancer. Profiling relied on immunoSEQ multiplex PCR, and the TCRdb table lists in-frame clones only, not all of them. The table lists about 16,000 clones, over 65% of them singletons. The sample consisted of PBMCs, taken before nivolumab (anti-PD-1) treatment. The receptors were sampled from a person aged 35-79 years with oral cavity squamous cell carcinoma.

This clone was detected only once. The chain is built from TRBV13 and TRBJ2-1, with 8 bases aligning to TRBD1. CDR1 and CDR2 (germline): PRHDT, FYEKMQ (reference sequence). The CDR3 runs to 15 residues. Losses at the gene ends were 0 bases for V and 4 bases for J; bases not matched to a gene: 2. The CDR3 DNA reads TGTGCCAGCAGCTTAGGGACAGGGGAATACAATGAGCAGTTCTTC. Translated: CASSLGTGEYNEQFF.

This rearrangement joins TRBV6-1 to TRBJ2-7; D is ambiguous. The CDR3 consists of 14 residues. Germline assignment: CDR1 MNHNS and CDR2 SASEGT. V was trimmed by 3 bases and J by 0 bases, leaving 9 bases between them. CDR3: CASSDYILSYEQYF. The CDR3 region has the DNA TGTGCCAGCAGTGACTACATTCTCTCCTACGAGCAGTACTTC.

The chain couples TRBV9 to TRBJ2-7; D possibly matches TRBD1 or TRBD2 (5 bases each). Between the trimmed V and J ends, which lost 3 bases and 0 bases, there was a span of 22 bases. Germline-derived CDR1 and CDR2 are SGDLS and YYNGEE. The CDR3 loop spans 18 amino acids. CDR3 in amino acids: CASSEGPAGSELSYEQYF. The CDR3 DNA reads TGTGCCAGCAGCGAGGGCCCCGCAGGGAGCGAGCTCTCCTACGAGCAGTACTTC. The complete variable domain, with remaining parts taken from reference TRBV9 and TRBJ2-7, reads DSGVTQTPKHLITATGQRVTLRCSPRSGDLSVYWYQQSLDQGLQFLIQYYNGEERAKGNILERFSAQQFPDLHSELNLSSLELGDSALYFCASSEGPAGSELSYEQYFGPGTRLTVT.

This clone appeared a few times. Other DNA sequences in the same sample also yield this CDR3. This CDR3 reads CASSVEYSYEQYF. CDR3 nucleotides: TGTGCCAGCAGTGTCGAATACTCCTACGAGCAGTACTTC. The chain joins TRBV2 to TRBJ2-7, with unresolved D. Germline lookup yields CDR1 SNHLY and CDR2 FYNNEI. This CDR3 has 13 amino acids. The V end was cut by 4 bases, the J end by 0 bases, with 7 bases between.

This chain uses TRBV5-1 with TRBJ1-1; a possible D gene is TRBD1 (6 bases). CDR1 is SGHRS and CDR2 is YFSETQ in the germline V gene. The CDR3 runs 15 residues. V lost 3 bases and J 1 base, leaving 13 bases between the germline ends. CDR3 in amino acids: CASSWQGSGNTEAFF. CDR3 in DNA: TGCGCCAGCAGCTGGCAGGGGTCGGGGAACACTGAAGCTTTCTTT. The whole variable domain, remainder taken from reference TRBV5-1 and TRBJ1-1, is KAGVTQTPRYLIKTRGQQVTLSCSPISGHRSVSWYQQTPGQGLQFLFEYFSETQRNKGNFPGRFSGRQFSNSRSEMNVSTLELGDSALYLCASSWQGSGNTEAFFGQGTRLTVV.

This clone was seen a few times. The rearrangement uses TRBV13 and TRBJ2-1, with unresolved D. Trimming pared 1 base from V and 2 bases from J, leaving 12 bases between. This CDR3 has 16 amino acids. The germline CDR1 and CDR2 sequences are PRHDT and FYEKMQ (reference sequence). CDR3 loop: CASSLDSGLPYNEQFF. The CDR3 nucleotides are TGTGCCAGCAGCTTAGATTCCGGCCTTCCCTACAATGAGCAGTTCTTC.

The V call is TRBV9, the J call TRBJ1-2; TRBD1 is a possible D gene (5 bases). CDR3 size: 14 residues. Germline CDR1 SGDLS, CDR2 YYNGEE. Trimming pared 3 bases from V and 3 bases from J, leaving 12 bases between. The CDR3 here is CASSGRWDDYGYTF. The CDR3 bases are TGTGCCAGCAGCGGACGGTGGGACGACTATGGCTACACCTTC.

This clone was observed a few times. The chain uses TRBV27 and TRBJ1-1; D is undetermined. Trimming removed 3 bases from V and 1 base from J, with 6 bases in between. The germline V gene encodes CDR1 MNHEY and CDR2 SMNVEV (reference sequence). The CDR3 loop spans 13 amino acids. CDR3 protein: CASSFSENTEAFF. The DNA of the CDR3 is TGTGCCAGCAGTTTTTCGGAGAACACTGAAGCTTTCTTT.